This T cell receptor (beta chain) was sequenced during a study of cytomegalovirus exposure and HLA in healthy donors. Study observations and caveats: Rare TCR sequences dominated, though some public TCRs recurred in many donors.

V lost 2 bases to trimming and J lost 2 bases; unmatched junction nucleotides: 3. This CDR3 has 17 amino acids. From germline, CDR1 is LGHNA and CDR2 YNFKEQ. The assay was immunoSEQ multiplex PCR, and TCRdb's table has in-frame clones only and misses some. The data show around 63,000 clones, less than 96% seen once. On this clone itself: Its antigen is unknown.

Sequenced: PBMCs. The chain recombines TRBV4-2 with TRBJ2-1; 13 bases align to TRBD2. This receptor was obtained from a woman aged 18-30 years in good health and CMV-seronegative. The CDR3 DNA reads TGTGCCAGCAGCCAACCGGGACTAGCGGGGCCCTACAATGAGCAGTTCTTC. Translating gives CASSQPGLAGPYNEQFF.